What follows are 9 T cell receptor beta chains derived from one specimen sequenced in a study of blood T cell repertoires in COVID-19. Method: immunoSEQ multiplex PCR; TCRdb's copy keeps in-frame clones and lacks some. The repertoire holds 40,000 or so clones, with about four fifths as singletons. Material: peripheral blood. Source of these receptors: a man aged 65 to 79 with acute or convalescent COVID-19.

A note on this clone: Other DNA sequences from this sample encode an identical CDR3 as well. The rearrangement links TRBV5-1 to TRBJ2-1, with D maybe TRBD2 (5 bases). There are 16 residues in the CDR3. Trimming removed 0 bases at V and 0 bases at J, with 10 bases between. Per germline, CDR1 SGHRS and CDR2 YFSETQ. CDR3 in amino acids: CASSLAEGSSYNEQFF. CDR3 in DNA: TGCGCCAGCAGCTTGGCAGAGGGAAGCTCCTACAATGAGCAGTTCTTC.

The genes are TRBV27 and TRBJ1-2, with TRBD1 identical over 7 bases. Trimming removed 2 bases from V and 4 bases from J; junction bases left unmatched: 7. CDR1 is MNHEY and CDR2 is SMNVEV in the germline V gene (reference sequence). The CDR3 consists of 15 residues. DNA of the CDR3: TGTGCCAGCAGTTTAGGTAGGGGGCGCCCCTATGGCTACACCTTC. Protein: CASSLGRGRPYGYTF.

The chain joins TRBV27 to TRBJ2-7; 8 positions match TRBD1. The CDR3 is made up of 15 amino acids. Germline V CDR1 and CDR2: MNHEY, SMNVEV (reference sequence). V trimming: 5 bases; J trimming: 2 bases; junction bases outside the gene matches: 8. DNA for the CDR3: TGTGCCAGCAGTGCCTGGACAGGGCCCCCCTACGAGCAGTACTTC. Amino acids: CASSAWTGPPYEQYF.

V and J are TRBV27 and TRBJ2-3, with D tentatively TRBD2 (5 bases). Germline V gene data show CDR1 as MNHEY and CDR2 as SMNVEV (reference sequence). The CDR3 is 14 amino acids. V lost 3 bases, J lost 6 bases, and 13 bases lay in between. CDR3 residues: CASSLRSRGDTQYF. The CDR3 coding sequence is TGTGCCAGCAGTTTGAGGTCCCGCGGGGATACGCAGTATTTT.

In nucleotides, the CDR3 is TGTGCCATCAGTGTTGGGAGAAGTGGAAGTGAAGCTTTCTTT. Translation: CAISVGRSGSEAFF. The rearrangement links TRBV10-3 to TRBJ1-1, with D hard to call. This CDR3 is 14 amino acids long. Trimming cost V 4 bases and J 7 bases, with 16 bases left between them. Germline CDR1 is ENHRY and CDR2 is SYGVKD.

The gene calls are TRBV7-3 and TRBJ2-6, with unresolved D. V was pared by 5 bases and J by 0 bases, with 11 bases between. The CDR3 length is 16 residues. CDR1 is SGHTA, CDR2 FQGTGA, per germline. In nucleotides, the CDR3 is TGTGCCAGCAGCCCCTCACACCTCTCTGGGGCCAACGTCCTGACTTTC. It translates to CASSPSHLSGANVLTF.

The chain carries TRBV28 and TRBJ1-2; D is perhaps TRBD1 (6 bases). Germline V gene sequence: CDR1 MDHEN, CDR2 SYDVKM. Trimming removed 3 bases at V and 6 bases at J, with 11 bases between. The CDR3 has 13 amino acids. The CDR3 DNA sequence: TGTGCCAGCAGTTTTAACAGGGTGAATGGCTACACCTTC. It is translated as CASSFNRVNGYTF.

CDR3 sequence (DNA): TGTGCCAGTAGTATAGACAGGAGGGGAACTGAAGCTTTCTTT. It specifies CASSIDRRGTEAFF. The rearrangement links TRBV19 to TRBJ1-1; TRBD1 is a possible D gene (5 bases). CDR1 LNHDA and CDR2 SQIVND come from the germline V gene (reference sequence). CDR3 size: 14 residues. Trimming shortened V by 0 bases and J by 5 bases, and 10 bases separated the two germline ends. Drawing the rest from reference TRBV19 and TRBJ1-1, the complete variable domain is DGGITQSPKYLFRKEGQNVTLSCEQNLNHDAMYWYRQDPGQGLRLIYYSQIVNDFQKGDIAEGYSVSREKKESFPLTVTSAQKNPTAFYLCASSIDRRGTEAFFGQGTRLTVV.

The genes are TRBV19 and TRBJ2-3; D perhaps matches TRBD1 (5 bases). The V and J ends lost 3 bases and 2 bases respectively, with 9 bases between them. CDR3 size: 14 residues. CDR1 is LNHDA, CDR2 SQIVND, per germline (reference sequence). The CDR3 sequence: CASSIQGFTDTQYF. The CDR3 DNA follows: TGTGCCAGTAGTATCCAGGGTTTCACAGATACGCAGTATTTT.